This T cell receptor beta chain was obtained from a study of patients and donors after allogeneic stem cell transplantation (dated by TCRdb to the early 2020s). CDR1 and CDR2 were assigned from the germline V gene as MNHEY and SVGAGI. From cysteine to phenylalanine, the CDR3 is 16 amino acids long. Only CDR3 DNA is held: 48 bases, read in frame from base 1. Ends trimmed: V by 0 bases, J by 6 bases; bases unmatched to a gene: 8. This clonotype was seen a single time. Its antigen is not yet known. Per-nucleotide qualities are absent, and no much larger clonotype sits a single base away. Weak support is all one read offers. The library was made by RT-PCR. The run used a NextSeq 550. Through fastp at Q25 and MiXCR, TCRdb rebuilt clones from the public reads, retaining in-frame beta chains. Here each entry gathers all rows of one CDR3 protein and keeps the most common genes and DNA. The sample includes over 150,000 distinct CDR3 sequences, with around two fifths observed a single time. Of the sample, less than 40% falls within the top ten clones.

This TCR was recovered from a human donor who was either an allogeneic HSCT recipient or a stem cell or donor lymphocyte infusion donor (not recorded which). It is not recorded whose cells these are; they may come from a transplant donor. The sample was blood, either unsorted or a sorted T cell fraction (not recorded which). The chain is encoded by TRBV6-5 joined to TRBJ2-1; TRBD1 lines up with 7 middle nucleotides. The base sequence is TGTGCCAGCAGTTACTCGCAGGGGGAGTACCCCAATGAGCAGTTCTTC. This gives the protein CASSYSQGEYPNEQFF.